This TCR beta chain was retrieved from a study of T cell changes during pregnancy in multiple sclerosis. Per germline, CDR1 SGHRS and CDR2 YFSETQ. This CDR3 comprises 16 residues. V was cut by 4 bases and J by 2 bases, with 13 bases left in between. The repertoire was sequenced with immunoSEQ multiplex PCR; TCRdb's copy has only in-frame clones and lacks some. The sample records about 69,000 clones, approximately 91% being singletons. The material was peripheral blood, obtained in the third trimester of pregnancy. V usage is TRBV5-1 and J usage is TRBJ2-6; TRBD1 is a possible D gene (7 bases). The TCR originated in a female donor with multiple sclerosis, enrolled in a pregnancy study. The CDR3 region has the DNA TGCGCCAGCAGCCCGGCCAGGGGGGCTGGGGCCAACGTCCTGACTTTC. Translation gives CASSPARGAGANVLTF.